The clone carrying this TCR beta chain has only a few counts. As yet, its antigen is unknown. The data were obtained in a study of cytomegalovirus exposure and HLA in healthy donors. The PCR contained 60 Vbeta and 13 Jbeta primers. Only in-frame clones appear in the TCRdb table, and some are missing; sequencing was by immunoSEQ multiplex PCR. The sample has 100,000 or so clones, 79% seen once. In germline, CDR1 is SGHTA, CDR2 FQGNSA. This CDR3 has 15 residues. V was trimmed by 8 bases and J by 0 bases, leaving 15 bases between them. Whole-study findings and limits: Later analysis suggested links between common viral pathogens and several top significant clusters.

The receptor was isolated from a woman between 40 and 55 years old in good health and CMV-seronegative. Sequenced input: PBMCs. The rearrangement joins TRBV7-2 to TRBJ2-3, with D possibly matching TRBD2 (5 bases). CDR3 nucleotide sequence: TGTGCCAGCCCGCCCAGCGGAGCTAGCACAGATACGCAGTATTTT. This codes for CASPPSGASTDTQYF.